These 10 T cell receptor beta chains originate from one sample sequenced in a study of siplizumab effects on memory and regulatory T cells. TCRdb keeps only in-frame clones here, not all; method: immunoSEQ multiplex PCR. Counted here are some 99,000 clones, about 90% occurring once; the ten biggest clones make up more than 0.65%. The sample was Tregs sorted from blood. The origin of the receptors is a human donor in good health.

The chain is built from TRBV5-1 and TRBJ2-7, with 8 bases matching TRBD2. Germline V gene data show CDR1 as SGHRS and CDR2 as YFSETQ. CDR3 length equals 16 residues. V lost 4 bases to trimming and J lost 0 bases; unmatched junction nucleotides: 9. CDR3 DNA: TGCGCCAGCAGCGGACGAGCGGGGGCCTCCTCCTACGAGCAGTACTTC. Protein sequence: CASSGRAGASSYEQYF.

In its sample, this clone was seen once. This chain uses TRBV7-9 with TRBJ1-2, with D unclear. This CDR3 comprises 14 residues. The ends were cut back, 0 bases at V and 4 bases at J, with 9 bases in the middle. CDR1 is SEHNR and CDR2 is FQNEAQ in the germline V gene (reference sequence). The DNA for the CDR3 is TGTGCCAGCAGCTTAGCAGGTCCGGGCTATGGCTACACCTTC. Its protein is CASSLAGPGYGYTF.

As concerns this clone: An end of the junction differs from the germline gene, which may be a read error. The V call is TRBV7-7, the J call TRBJ2-5; 10 bases line up with TRBD1. Germline assignment: CDR1 SSHAT and CDR2 FNYEAQ (reference sequence). The CDR3 is 12 amino acids. The CDR3 loop reads CASRQGAKTQYF. Written as DNA, the CDR3 is TGTGCTAGCAGACAGGGGGCGAAGACCCAGTACTTC.

This sequence joins TRBV19 and TRBJ2-5; 10 bases align to TRBD1. J was trimmed by 6 bases and V by 7 bases; bases with no gene match: 8. The CDR3 totals 14 residues. Germline V gene data show CDR1 as LNHDA and CDR2 as SQIVND (reference sequence). The CDR3 DNA sequence: TGTGCCAGTAACCCGGGACAGGGGATACAGACCCAGTACTTC. Its protein is CASNPGQGIQTQYF.

This rearrangement joins TRBV14 to TRBJ2-1; D is unclear. The CDR3 covers 15 residues. V was clipped by 2 bases and J by 5 bases, with 13 bases between them. The germline V gene has CDR1 SGHDN and CDR2 FVKESK. CDR3 sequence: CASSQRTILHNEQFF. The CDR3 nucleotides read TGTGCCAGCAGCCAAAGAACAATACTTCACAATGAGCAGTTCTTC.

The rearrangement joins TRBV5-1 to TRBJ2-2; unclear D gene. Trimming removed 0 bases from V and 0 bases from J, with 3 bases in between. The germline gives CDR1 SGHRS, CDR2 YFSETQ. CDR3 length: 14 residues. The DNA for the CDR3 is TGCGCCAGCAGCTTGGGTACGAACACCGGGGAGCTGTTTTTT. It encodes CASSLGTNTGELFF.

V usage is TRBV7-2 and J usage is TRBJ1-2, with 7 bases fitting TRBD1. V was clipped by 6 bases and J by 3 bases; unmatched bases: 13. CDR3 length equals 16 residues. Looked up from germline, CDR1 is SGHTA and CDR2 is FQGNSA. The CDR3 nucleotides read TGTGCCAGCAGACCAACAGGGGCCATCCGGTACTATGGCTACACCTTC. It is translated as CASRPTGAIRYYGYTF.

The chain recombines TRBV10-2 with TRBJ2-7; TRBD2 agrees at 8 bases. Germline CDR1 is WSHSY and CDR2 is SAAADI. V dropped 7 bases and J dropped 6; count of bases not matched to a gene: 5. CDR3 length: 12 residues. CDR3 coding DNA: TGCGCCAGCAAAGCGGGAGCGCTCGAGCAGTACTTC. Translated, it gives CASKAGALEQYF.

The genes are TRBV6-4 and TRBJ2-2, with D uncertain. Germline V lookup: CDR1 MRHNA, CDR2 SNTAGT. V lost 5 bases, J lost 0 bases, and 7 bases lay in between. The length of the CDR3 is 14 residues. CDR3: CASSFAANTGELFF. CDR3 DNA: TGTGCCAGCAGTTTCGCGGCGAACACCGGGGAGCTGTTTTTT.

V is TRBV6-1 and J is TRBJ1-5; D is possibly TRBD1 (5 bases). This CDR3 comprises 15 residues. V gave up 7 bases and J gave up 2 bases, with 15 bases separating them. CDR1 and CDR2 from the germline V gene are MNHNS and SASEGT. As DNA, the CDR3 is TGTGCCAGCACAGTCGTTAGGGGAGGCAATCAGCCCCAGCATTTT. Protein: CASTVVRGGNQPQHF.